Listed below are T cell receptor beta chains from one sample, sequenced in a study of beta chain features in type 1 diabetes. Libraries were prepared by immunoSEQ multiplex PCR; TCRdb keeps only in-frame clonotypes and omits some of them. Of more than 50,000 clones in the sample, 59% were seen once. Material: Tregs from blood. Receptors were obtained from a woman younger than 35 in good health. Each CDR3 is given with its conserved first and last residue. D genes are given only for firm matches. Clone size, where shown, is once, few, many, or a class for clones that have expanded.

V gene	clone size	D gene	J gene	CDR3 DNA	CDR3 protein
TRBV4-2	-	-	TRBJ1-4	TGTGCCAGCAGCCAAGGGGCAGGGAGGGCTGAAAAACTGTTTTTT	CASSQGAGRAEKLFF
TRBV10-3	-	-	TRBJ2-3	TGTGCCATCTCAGAGCAACTAGGTGGGTTTGCAGATACGCAGTATTTT	CAISEQLGGFADTQYF
TRBV9	-	-	TRBJ2-7	TGTGCCAGCAGCAGCCGGGACGAGCAGTACTTC	CASSSRDEQYF
TRBV7-2	-	TRBD2	TRBJ2-5	TGTGCCAGCAGTCAAATGGGTACAGCGGGGGCAGAGACCCAGTACTTC	CASSQMGTAGAETQYF
TRBV5-1	few	-	TRBJ1-1	TGCGCCAGCAGCTTGGGAGCGAACACTGAAGCTTTCTTT	CASSLGANTEAFF
TRBV5-1	-	TRBD2	TRBJ2-5	TGCGCCAGCAGCGGAGGGACTAGCGGCCAAGAGACCCAGTACTTC	CASSGGTSGQETQYF
TRBV30	few	TRBD1	TRBJ2-6	TGTGCCTGGAGCCCACTCCAGGGGGCTAAGGCCAACGTCCTGACTTTC	CAWSPLQGAKANVLTF
TRBV19	-	TRBD2	TRBJ2-2	TGTGCCAGTAGTACCCAGCGGGAGTACACCGGGGAGCTGTTTTTT	CASSTQREYTGELFF
TRBV5-4	few	TRBD1	TRBJ2-4	TGTGCCAGCAGCCCTGGACAGGGTGTCAAAAACATTCAGTACTTC	CASSPGQGVKNIQYF
TRBV29-1	-	TRBD1	TRBJ2-7	TGCAGCGTATGGACAGGGGTCGAGCAGTACTTC	CSVWTGVEQYF
TRBV4-3	few	TRBD1	TRBJ2-1	TGCGCCAGCAGCCAAGTTGGGACAGCCGGACGGGGCAATGAGCAGTTCTTC	CASSQVGTAGRGNEQFF
TRBV30	-	TRBD1	TRBJ1-1	TGTGCCTGGAGTACAGGGGACACTGAAGCTTTCTTT	CAWSTGDTEAFF
TRBV5-1	-	-	TRBJ2-7	TGCGCCAGCTCACGAGGGTACGAGCAGTACTTC	CASSRGYEQYF
TRBV18	few	TRBD2	TRBJ2-1	TGTGCCAGCTCAGAGGGACTAGCGGGGGCCACCTCCTACAATGAGCAGTTCTTC	CASSEGLAGATSYNEQFF
TRBV29-1	once	TRBD1	TRBJ2-1	TGCAGCGTTGGAGGGACAGGGGGGAATGAGCAGTTCTTC	CSVGGTGGNEQFF
TRBV7-9	-	-	TRBJ2-3	TGTGCCAGCAGCCAAAGTAGGGGCCGGCCGGATATGCAGTATTTT	CASSQSRGRPDMQYF
TRBV30	-	TRBD1	TRBJ1-5	TGTGCCTGGAGTGGAACAGGGGGCCAGCCCCAGCATTTT	CAWSGTGGQPQHF
TRBV29-1	-	-	TRBJ1-1	TGCAGCGCTCATACAGGGAACACTGAAGCTTTCTTT	CSAHTGNTEAFF
TRBV7-2	-	-	TRBJ1-5	TGTGCCAGCAGCTTAGCGCTAGGGGCGGGGGAGCCCCAGCATTTT	CASSLALGAGEPQHF
TRBV21-1	few	-	TRBJ2-1	TGTGCCAGCAGCCCCCGGTGGTTCCCGATCTACAATGAGCAGTTCTTC	CASSPRWFPIYNEQFF
TRBV18	-	TRBD1	TRBJ2-1	TGTGCCAGCTCACCCGGGACAGGACCCTACAATGAGCAGTTCTTC	CASSPGTGPYNEQFF
TRBV18	-	-	TRBJ2-7	TGTGCCAGCTCAGCGAGCTCCTACGAGCAGTACTTC	CASSASSYEQYF
TRBV4-1	few	TRBD2	TRBJ2-1	TGCGCCAGCAGCCGAGGACTAGCGGGGTGGGAGCAGTTCTTC	CASSRGLAGWEQFF
TRBV7-9	few	-	TRBJ2-7	TGTGCCAGCAGCCTACACCCAGGGGTCAATCACTACGAGCAGTACTTC	CASSLHPGVNHYEQYF
TRBV7-9	-	TRBD1	TRBJ1-1	TGTGCCAGCAGCTCCGGACAGGAAAGGGGAACTGAAGCTTTCTTT	CASSSGQERGTEAFF
TRBV4-1	-	TRBD2	TRBJ2-5	TGCGCCAGCAGCCAAGCCGCGGGGCTAGCGGGAATCCAAGAGACCCAGTACTTC	CASSQAAGLAGIQETQYF
TRBV7-8	-	TRBD1	TRBJ1-6	TGTGCCAGCAGCCAAGGCAGGGGGCAGGGATTATGGTCACCCCTCCACTTT	CASSQGRGQGLWSPLHF
TRBV19	few	TRBD1	TRBJ2-1	TGTGCCAGTACCAGGGGGCGGGGTAGCTCCTACAATGAGCAGTTCTTC	CASTRGRGSSYNEQFF
TRBV5-1	-	-	TRBJ1-1	TGCGCCAGCAGCTTGGTGGGAGTTGGGGCTTTCTTT	CASSLVGVGAFF
TRBV4-3	-	-	TRBJ2-7	TGCGCCAGCAGCCAGGGGCAAGCCTACGAGCAGTACTTC	CASSQGQAYEQYF
TRBV7-3	-	-	TRBJ2-5	TGTGCCAGCAGCTTAGGCGTGGGGCCCGGGGAGACCCAGTACTTC	CASSLGVGPGETQYF
TRBV25-1	-	TRBD2	TRBJ2-7	TGTGCCAGCAGTGATTCTTCGCGGGGGGCCTACGAGCAGTACTTC	CASSDSSRGAYEQYF
TRBV7-7	-	TRBD1	TRBJ2-2	TGTGCTAGCAGCCCCCGGGACAGAGACGGGGAGCTGTTTTTT	CASSPRDRDGELFF
TRBV7-9	-	TRBD2	TRBJ2-1	TGTGCCAGCAGCCCTTCGGGCGGGGGTTTCAATGAGCAGTTCTTC	CASSPSGGGFNEQFF
TRBV9	-	-	TRBJ2-3	TGTGCCAGCAGCCACGAACCCCTAGCGAGGGATACGCAGTATTTT	CASSHEPLARDTQYF
TRBV6-6	few	-	TRBJ1-2	TGTGCCAGCAGTTATCGGCTCGACAGCTATGGCTACACCTTC	CASSYRLDSYGYTF
TRBV11-2	-	-	TRBJ2-5	TGTGCCAGCAGCTTAGACCAGGAAGAGACCCAGTACTTC	CASSLDQEETQYF
TRBV12-5	-	-	TRBJ2-7	TGTGCTAGTGGTTTGGCACTCTCCTACGAGCAGTACTTC	CASGLALSYEQYF
TRBV7-9	-	TRBD1	TRBJ2-3	TGTGCCAGCAGCTTTGAGGACAGGGCGCAGTATTTT	CASSFEDRAQYF
TRBV2	-	-	TRBJ2-7	TGTGCCAGCAGCCCTATTGGAGGCTACGAGCAGTACTTC	CASSPIGGYEQYF
TRBV4-1	few	-	TRBJ1-2	TGCGCCAGCAGAAGAGGGCTTAACTATGGCTACACCTTC	CASRRGLNYGYTF
TRBV27	-	TRBD1	TRBJ2-7	TGTGCCAGCAGTATCCACAGGGGTTACGAGCAGTACTTC	CASSIHRGYEQYF
TRBV19	-	TRBD1	TRBJ2-4	TGTGCCAGTAGAGGACAGGGCGGCAAAAACATTCAGTACTTC	CASRGQGGKNIQYF
TRBV6-1	-	-	TRBJ2-1	TGTGCCAGCAGTGAAGGTGGCGCAGGGGTCCCCTATGAGCAGTTCTTC	CASSEGGAGVPYEQFF
TRBV6-5	-	TRBD1	TRBJ1-1	TGTGCCAGCAGGAGACCAGGGGGCACTGAAGCTTTCTTT	CASRRPGGTEAFF
TRBV6-6	-	TRBD2	TRBJ2-7	TGTGCCAGCAGTTCCCCAGCGGGAGCCTCCTACGAGCAGTACTTC	CASSSPAGASYEQYF
TRBV30	-	-	TRBJ1-1	TGTGCCTGGAGTTTGCTCGACCGGGGGGCTTTCTTT	CAWSLLDRGAFF
TRBV5-1	-	-	TRBJ1-1	TGCGCCAGCAGCTTGGATATCGCAGGGAACACTGAAGCTTTCTTT	CASSLDIAGNTEAFF
TRBV7-2	-	-	TRBJ1-1	TGTGCCAGCAGCCCCCAGGAGGGCACTGAAGCTTTCTTT	CASSPQEGTEAFF
TRBV11-2	few	-	TRBJ2-2	TGTGCCAGCAGCTTTCAGGGTCCCGGGGAGCTGTTTTTT	CASSFQGPGELFF
TRBV11-3	few	-	TRBJ2-5	TGTGCCAGCAGCTTACCGTCAGAGACCCAGTACTTC	CASSLPSETQYF
TRBV18	-	TRBD2	TRBJ2-1	TGTGCCAGCTCACCCCAGTCCAGGGAGGGTGAGCAGTTCTTC	CASSPQSREGEQFF
TRBV6-6	-	-	TRBJ1-2	TGTGCCAGCAGTTACACGGACACACCCTACTATGGCTACACCTTC	CASSYTDTPYYGYTF
TRBV10-3	-	TRBD1	TRBJ2-1	TGTGCCATCAGCGCGGACAGGAGCTCCTACAATGAGCAGTTCTTC	CAISADRSSYNEQFF
TRBV7-9	few	TRBD1	TRBJ1-6	TGTGCCAGCAGGGGACAGGGAGAACGACCCCTCCACTTT	CASRGQGERPLHF
TRBV28	-	TRBD1	TRBJ2-3	TGTGCCAGCGGGCAGCCTGGACAGGGGGTGGATGCGCAGTATTTT	CASGQPGQGVDAQYF
TRBV25-1	-	-	TRBJ2-7	TGTGCCAGCAGTGAAGCCAGGGGTTCCTACGAGCAGTACTTC	CASSEARGSYEQYF
TRBV5-1	-	TRBD2	TRBJ2-1	TGCGCCAGCAGCTTGGTGGCGGGAGTCGATGAGCAGTTCTTC	CASSLVAGVDEQFF
TRBV11-2	-	-	TRBJ1-2	TGTGCCAGCAGCGGAGGGGCTCATTTGCAGGGCTACACCTTC	CASSGGAHLQGYTF